Listed below are T cell receptor beta chains from one sample, sequenced in a study of cytomegalovirus exposure and HLA in healthy donors. Produced via immunoSEQ multiplex PCR; TCRdb's table is partial and in-frame only. The data hold 150,000 to 250,000 clones, with approximately 85% observed a single time. The specimen was PBMCs. These TCRs come from a woman in her 50s in good health and CMV-seronegative. The CDR3 runs from the conserved cysteine through the conserved F or W. D genes are given only for firm matches. Clone size is given for some rows only: seen once, a few or many times, or a class if the clone is expanded.

size	V	J	D	CDR3	DNA
-	TRBV5-1	TRBJ2-7	-	CASSTQGTGGYEQYF	TGCGCCAGCAGCACCCAGGGGACGGGGGGCTACGAGCAGTACTTC
once	TRBV10-2	TRBJ2-7	-	CASKEWSSSYEQYF	TGCGCCAGCAAAGAGTGGTCGAGCTCCTACGAGCAGTACTTC
-	TRBV2	TRBJ2-1	TRBD2	CASSSSGTRQFF	TGTGCCAGCAGTTCATCCGGGACTAGGCAGTTCTTC
-	TRBV28	TRBJ2-7	TRBD1	CASSSPPGTGETEQYF	TGTGCCAGCAGTTCGCCTCCGGGGACAGGGGAAACCGAGCAGTACTTC
-	TRBV27	TRBJ2-2	TRBD1	CASFKTGAANTGELFF	TGTGCCAGTTTTAAAACAGGGGCGGCGAACACCGGGGAGCTGTTTTTT
-	TRBV6-5	TRBJ2-7	-	CASMVVVRGFSEQYF	TGTGCCAGCATGGTTGTAGTCAGGGGTTTTTCCGAGCAGTACTTC
-	TRBV5-1	TRBJ1-1	-	CASSLGAGDTEAFF	TGCGCCAGCAGCTTGGGAGCAGGGGACACTGAAGCTTTCTTT
-	TRBV28	TRBJ2-2	TRBD2	CASSFGGRGAGELFF	TGTGCCAGCAGTTTCGGCGGGAGGGGAGCCGGGGAGCTGTTTTTT
-	TRBV9	TRBJ2-1	TRBD2	CASSISGSSYNEQFF	TGTGCCAGCAGCATTAGCGGGAGCTCCTACAATGAGCAGTTCTTC
once	TRBV6-1	TRBJ2-5	-	CASSEVRGTRETQYF	TGTGCCAGCAGTGAAGTTCGGGGGACGAGGGAGACCCAGTACTTC
-	TRBV28	TRBJ2-3	-	CASSFPAEQYF	TGTGCCAGCAGTTTCCCCGCGGAGCAGTATTTT
-	TRBV6-1	TRBJ2-7	-	CASSDYYEQYF	TGTGCCAGCAGTGATTACTACGAGCAGTACTTC
once	TRBV28	TRBJ1-2	TRBD1	CASSLAARDRDNEGYTF	TGTGCCAGCAGTTTGGCCGCCCGGGACAGGGATAATGAAGGCTACACCTTC
-	TRBV19	TRBJ2-2	TRBD2	CASRRLAGGRNAGELFF	TGTGCCAGTAGAAGACTAGCGGGAGGGCGCAACGCCGGGGAGCTGTTTTTT
-	TRBV5-1	TRBJ1-1	-	CASSLIVFIGGDTEAFF	TGCGCCAGCAGCTTGATAGTCTTTATAGGCGGGGACACTGAAGCTTTCTTT
-	TRBV4-3	TRBJ1-3	TRBD1	CASSQDLARDRISGNTIYF	TGCGCCAGCAGCCAAGACCTGGCTAGGGACAGGATATCTGGAAACACCATATATTTT
-	TRBV25-1	TRBJ2-1	TRBD2	CASSSSGRAQNGQFF	TGTGCCAGCAGCTCGAGCGGGAGGGCCCAGAATGGGCAGTTCTTC
once	TRBV5-1	TRBJ2-2	-	CASIKNTGELFF	TGCGCCAGCATCAAGAACACCGGGGAGCTGTTTTTT
-	TRBV19	TRBJ1-3	-	CASHQVGLTLGNTIYF	TGTGCCAGTCACCAAGTGGGGCTTACCCTCGGAAACACCATATATTTT
few	TRBV9	TRBJ2-3	-	CASSVSRRATDTQYF	TGTGCCAGCAGCGTCTCCAGGCGGGCCACAGATACGCAGTATTTT
-	TRBV29-1	TRBJ1-1	TRBD1	CSVENRGRNTEAFF	TGCAGCGTTGAAAACAGGGGTAGAAACACTGAAGCTTTCTTT
-	TRBV10-3	TRBJ2-7	-	CAITGQVSYEQYF	TGTGCCATCACAGGCCAAGTGTCCTACGAGCAGTACTTC
-	TRBV11-2	TRBJ1-2	-	CASSFNGVGYGYTF	TGTGCCAGCAGCTTTAACGGGGTCGGCTATGGCTACACCTTC
-	TRBV5-1	TRBJ2-1	TRBD2	CASRGGPSSNEQFF	TGCGCCAGCCGGGGGGGGCCAAGTTCCAATGAGCAGTTCTTC
-	TRBV5-1	TRBJ2-6	-	CASSFGPGSSGANVLTF	TGCGCCAGCAGCTTCGGGCCCGGGAGCTCTGGGGCCAACGTCCTGACTTTC
-	TRBV19	TRBJ2-7	-	CASSPRTAYEQYF	TGTGCCAGTAGTCCTCGGACTGCCTACGAGCAGTACTTC
-	TRBV18	TRBJ2-1	TRBD2	CASSPLGLAGENEQFF	TGTGCCAGCTCACCATTAGGACTAGCGGGAGAGAATGAGCAGTTCTTC
-	TRBV4-1	TRBJ1-1	TRBD1	CASSPRDRGFNRRMNTEAFF	TGCGCCAGCAGCCCCCGGGACAGGGGTTTTAATAGGCGTATGAACACTGAAGCTTTCTTT
-	TRBV5-1	TRBJ2-5	TRBD1	CASSFTDRGRETQYF	TGCGCCAGCAGCTTCACGGACAGGGGGCGAGAGACCCAGTACTTC
few	TRBV27	TRBJ2-7	TRBD1	CASSPLTGSGYEQYF	TGTGCCAGCAGTCCTTTGACAGGGTCAGGCTACGAGCAGTACTTC
-	TRBV5-6	TRBJ2-7	TRBD2	CASSLAGVIYEQYF	TGTGCCAGCAGCCTAGCGGGAGTAATCTACGAGCAGTACTTC
-	TRBV4-1	TRBJ2-3	TRBD2	CASSHPAGYTDTQYF	TGCGCCAGCAGCCACCCAGCGGGATACACAGATACGCAGTATTTT
-	TRBV5-1	TRBJ1-1	TRBD1	CASSPPTGLGITEAFF	TGCGCCAGCAGCCCACCGACAGGGCTAGGTATAACTGAAGCTTTCTTT
-	TRBV27	TRBJ1-4	-	CASSLSAGREKLFF	TGTGCCAGCAGTTTATCAGCAGGGAGGGAAAAACTGTTTTTT
-	TRBV15	TRBJ2-7	-	CATSRERLSSYEQYF	TGTGCCACCAGCAGAGAGAGGTTAAGCTCCTACGAGCAGTACTTC
-	TRBV7-2	TRBJ2-1	TRBD1	CASSLVGTGKYNEQFF	TGTGCCAGCAGCTTAGTGGGGACAGGGAAGTACAATGAGCAGTTCTTC
-	TRBV4-1	TRBJ2-1	TRBD2	CASSQDQEGREGTTGNEQFF	TGCGCCAGCAGCCAAGATCAGGAGGGTCGGGAGGGTACGACGGGCAATGAGCAGTTCTTC
-	TRBV7-2	TRBJ2-7	-	CASSLAGGSDYEQYF	TGTGCCAGCAGCTTAGCTGGGGGGTCGGACTACGAGCAGTACTTC
-	TRBV18	TRBJ2-7	-	CASSTTGYEQYF	TGTGCCAGCTCAACAACAGGCTACGAGCAGTACTTC
-	TRBV11-3	TRBJ1-1	-	CASSANGYTEAFF	TGTGCCAGCAGCGCCAACGGGTACACTGAAGCTTTCTTT
-	TRBV5-1	TRBJ2-1	TRBD2	CASSSGRSGSLGEQFF	TGCGCCAGCAGCTCCGGTAGGAGCGGGAGTCTGGGTGAGCAGTTCTTC
few	TRBV4-2	TRBJ2-7	-	CASSQEDYSYEQYF	TGTGCCAGCAGCCAAGAGGACTACTCCTACGAGCAGTACTTC
-	TRBV5-1	TRBJ2-2	-	CASSFVDTNTGELFF	TGCGCCAGCAGCTTCGTGGACACGAACACCGGGGAGCTGTTTTTT
-	TRBV15	TRBJ2-5	TRBD1	CATSSITGEETQYF	TGTGCCACCAGCAGCATTACAGGGGAAGAGACCCAGTACTTC
-	TRBV18	TRBJ2-7	-	CASSPPGGALTYEQYF	TGTGCCAGCTCACCACCTGGCGGAGCGCTAACCTACGAGCAGTACTTC